This record concerns one T cell receptor beta chain sequence. Its matching antigen is unknown. This sample is drawn from a study of monozygotic twins with inflammatory bowel disease. TCRdb reanalyzed the 5' RACE reads and collapses them to one entry per CDR3 protein, without DNA. The data show about 420,000 distinct CDR3 sequences, and the top ten clones hold 2% to 2.5%. The study's findings and limits: Compared with healthy co-twins, IBD patients showed reduced TCRbeta repertoire diversity by inverse Simpson.

This receptor was obtained from a human donor with ulcerative colitis or Crohn's disease, or a healthy co-twin of an affected twin (not recorded which). The sequencing input was blood.

CDR3 sequence reads: CAIATPNTGELFF. The rearrangement joins TRBV10-3 to TRBJ2-2. Germline CDR1 is ENHRY and CDR2 is SYGVKD. This CDR3 is 13 amino acids long.